The present TCR beta chain was sequenced within a study of spatial heterogeneity in lung cancer. The CDR3 spans 16 residues. V was pared by 6 bases and J by 4 bases, with 18 bases between. The time point denotes: blood at routine non-recurrence follow-up after resection. Unsorted whole RNA of tumor, nontumor lung or frozen PBMC was sequenced. Via MiXCR, TCRdb re-called the 5' RACE reads, giving one row per CDR3 protein. The sample has 50,000 to 60,000 distinct CDR3 sequences; less than 9.5% are singletons. This clonotype was seen more than once but under ten times. The sample consisted of PBMCs, taken at follow-up. The TCR originated in a female donor with early-stage non-small cell lung cancer. The rearrangement joins TRBV12-3 or TRBV12-4 to TRBJ2-2; D is unresolved. The CDR3: CASRLQVLGGTGELFF. As DNA, the CDR3 is TGTGCCAGCAGACTTCAGGTTTTAGGTGGCACCGGGGAGCTGTTTTTT.